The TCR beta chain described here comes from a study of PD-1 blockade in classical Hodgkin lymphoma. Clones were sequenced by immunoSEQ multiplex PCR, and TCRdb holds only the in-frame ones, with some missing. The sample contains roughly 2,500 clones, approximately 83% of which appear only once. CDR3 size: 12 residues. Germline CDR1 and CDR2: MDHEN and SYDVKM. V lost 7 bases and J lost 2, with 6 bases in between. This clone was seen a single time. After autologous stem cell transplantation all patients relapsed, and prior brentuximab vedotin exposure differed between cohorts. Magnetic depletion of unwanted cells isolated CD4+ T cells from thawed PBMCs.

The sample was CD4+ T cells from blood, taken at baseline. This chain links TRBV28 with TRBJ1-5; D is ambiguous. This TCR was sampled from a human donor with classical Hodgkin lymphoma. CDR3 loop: CASNRGNQPQHF. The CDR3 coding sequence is TGTGCCAGCAATCGGGGCAATCAGCCCCAGCATTTT.